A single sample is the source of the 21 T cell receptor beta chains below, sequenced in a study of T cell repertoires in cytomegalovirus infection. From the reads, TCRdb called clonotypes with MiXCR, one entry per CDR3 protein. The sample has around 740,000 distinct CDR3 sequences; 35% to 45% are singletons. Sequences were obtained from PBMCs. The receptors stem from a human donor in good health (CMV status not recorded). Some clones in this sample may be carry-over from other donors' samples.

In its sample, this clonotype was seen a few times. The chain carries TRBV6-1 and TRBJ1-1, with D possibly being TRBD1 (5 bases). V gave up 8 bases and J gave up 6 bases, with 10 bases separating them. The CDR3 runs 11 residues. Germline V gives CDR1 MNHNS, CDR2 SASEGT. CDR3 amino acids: CASGAVPEAFF. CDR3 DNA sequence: TGTGCCAGCGGGGCAGTCCCTGAAGCTTTCTTT.

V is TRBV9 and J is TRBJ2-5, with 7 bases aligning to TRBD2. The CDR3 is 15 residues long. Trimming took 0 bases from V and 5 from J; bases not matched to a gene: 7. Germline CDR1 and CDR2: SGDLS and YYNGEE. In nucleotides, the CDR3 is TGTGCCAGCAGCGTAGTCGGCGGGAGTGGCGAGACCCAGTACTTC. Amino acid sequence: CASSVVGGSGETQYF. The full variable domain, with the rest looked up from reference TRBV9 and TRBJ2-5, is DSGVTQTPKHLITATGQRVTLRCSPRSGDLSVYWYQQSLDQGLQFLIQYYNGEERAKGNILERFSAQQFPDLHSELNLSSLELGDSALYFCASSVVGGSGETQYFGPGTRLLVL.

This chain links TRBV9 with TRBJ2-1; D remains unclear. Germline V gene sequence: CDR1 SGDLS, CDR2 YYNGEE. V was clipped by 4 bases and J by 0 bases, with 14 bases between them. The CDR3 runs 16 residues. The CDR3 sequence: CASSLQTTNSYNEQFF. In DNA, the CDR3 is TGTGCCAGCAGCCTCCAGACCACGAACTCCTACAATGAGCAGTTCTTC.

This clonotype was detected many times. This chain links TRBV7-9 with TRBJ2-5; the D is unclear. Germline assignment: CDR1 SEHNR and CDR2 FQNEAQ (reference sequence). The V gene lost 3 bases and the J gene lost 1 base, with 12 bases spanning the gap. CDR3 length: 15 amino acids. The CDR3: CASSFSGPAQETQYF. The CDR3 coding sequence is TGTGCCAGCAGCTTCTCCGGGCCAGCCCAAGAGACCCAGTACTTC.

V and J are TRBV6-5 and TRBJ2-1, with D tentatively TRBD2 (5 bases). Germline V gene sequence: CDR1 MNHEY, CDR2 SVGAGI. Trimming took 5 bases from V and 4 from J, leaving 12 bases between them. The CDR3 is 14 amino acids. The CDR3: CASSTSFGYNEQFF. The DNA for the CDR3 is TGTGCCAGCAGTACTAGTTTCGGATACAATGAGCAGTTCTTC.

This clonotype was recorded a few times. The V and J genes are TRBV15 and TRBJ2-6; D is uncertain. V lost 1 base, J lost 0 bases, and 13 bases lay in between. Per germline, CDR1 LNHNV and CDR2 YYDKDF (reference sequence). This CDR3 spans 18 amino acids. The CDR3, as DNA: TGTGCCACCAGCAGAGCCACACGACGGCCCTCTGGGGCCAACGTCCTGACTTTC. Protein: CATSRATRRPSGANVLTF.

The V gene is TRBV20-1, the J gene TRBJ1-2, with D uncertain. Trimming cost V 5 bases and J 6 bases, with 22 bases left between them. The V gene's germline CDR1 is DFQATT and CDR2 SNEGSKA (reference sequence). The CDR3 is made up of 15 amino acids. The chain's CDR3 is CSALAPTVIGDGYTF. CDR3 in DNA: TGCAGTGCTCTTGCACCAACAGTTATCGGTGATGGCTACACCTTC.

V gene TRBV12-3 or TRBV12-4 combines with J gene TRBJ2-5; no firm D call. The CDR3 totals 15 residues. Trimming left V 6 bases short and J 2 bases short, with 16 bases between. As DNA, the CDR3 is TGTGCCAGCAGCCTCAGACACCGTACTCAAGAGACCCAGTACTTC. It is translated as CASSLRHRTQETQYF.

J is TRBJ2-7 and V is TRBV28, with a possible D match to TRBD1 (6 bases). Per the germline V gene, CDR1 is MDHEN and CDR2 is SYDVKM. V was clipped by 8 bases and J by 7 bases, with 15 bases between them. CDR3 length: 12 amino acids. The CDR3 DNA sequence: TGTGCCAGCGGCACAGGGTTGGGGGAGCAGTACTTC. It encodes CASGTGLGEQYF.

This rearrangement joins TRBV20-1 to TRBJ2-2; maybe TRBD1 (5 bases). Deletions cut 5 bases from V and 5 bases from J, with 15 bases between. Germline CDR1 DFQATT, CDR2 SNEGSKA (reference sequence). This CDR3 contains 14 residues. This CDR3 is CSAQQGMGTGELFF. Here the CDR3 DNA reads TGCAGTGCTCAGCAGGGCATGGGTACCGGGGAGCTGTTTTTT.

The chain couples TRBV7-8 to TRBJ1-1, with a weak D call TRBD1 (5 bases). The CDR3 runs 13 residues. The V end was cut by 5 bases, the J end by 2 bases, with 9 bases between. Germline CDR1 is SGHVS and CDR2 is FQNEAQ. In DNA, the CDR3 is TGTGCCAGCAGCACCGACAGTAACACTGAAGCTTTCTTT. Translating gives CASSTDSNTEAFF.

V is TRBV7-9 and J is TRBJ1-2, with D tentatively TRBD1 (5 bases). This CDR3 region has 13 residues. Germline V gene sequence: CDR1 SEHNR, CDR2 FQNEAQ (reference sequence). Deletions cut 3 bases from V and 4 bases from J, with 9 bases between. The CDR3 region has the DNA TGTGCCAGCAGCTTCTGGGACGGCTATGGCTACACCTTC. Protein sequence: CASSFWDGYGYTF.

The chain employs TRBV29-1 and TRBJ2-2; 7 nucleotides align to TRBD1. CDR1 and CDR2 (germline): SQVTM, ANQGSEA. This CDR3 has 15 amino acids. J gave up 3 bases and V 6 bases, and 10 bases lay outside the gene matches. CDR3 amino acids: CSVEMGTAYTGELFF. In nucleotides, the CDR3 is TGCAGCGTAGAAATGGGGACAGCGTACACCGGGGAGCTGTTTTTT.

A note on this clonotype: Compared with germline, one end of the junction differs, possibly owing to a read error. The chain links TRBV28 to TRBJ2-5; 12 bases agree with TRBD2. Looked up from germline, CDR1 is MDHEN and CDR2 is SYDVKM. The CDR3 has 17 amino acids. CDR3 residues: CASSFGRTSGIQETKYF. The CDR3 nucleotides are TGTGCCAGCAGTTTTGGTCGGACTAGCGGGATCCAAGAGACCAAGTACTTC.

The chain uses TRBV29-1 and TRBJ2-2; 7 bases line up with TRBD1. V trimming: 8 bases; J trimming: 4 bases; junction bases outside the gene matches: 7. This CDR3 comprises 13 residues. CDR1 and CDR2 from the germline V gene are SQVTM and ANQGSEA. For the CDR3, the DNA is TGCAGCACGTGGACAGGAATCACCGGGGAGCTGTTTTTT. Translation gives CSTWTGITGELFF.

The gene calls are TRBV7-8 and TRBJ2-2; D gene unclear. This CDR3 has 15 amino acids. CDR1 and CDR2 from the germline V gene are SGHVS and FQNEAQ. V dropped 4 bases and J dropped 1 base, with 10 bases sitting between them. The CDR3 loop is CASSSKGWNTGELFF. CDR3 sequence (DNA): TGTGCCAGCAGCTCTAAGGGATGGAACACCGGGGAGCTGTTTTTT.

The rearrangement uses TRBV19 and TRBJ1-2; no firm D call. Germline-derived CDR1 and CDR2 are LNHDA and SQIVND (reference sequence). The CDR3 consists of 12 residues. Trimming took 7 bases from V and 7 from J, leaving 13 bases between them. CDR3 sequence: CASTSDRSGYTF. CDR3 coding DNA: TGTGCCAGTACCTCGGACCGGTCTGGCTACACCTTC.

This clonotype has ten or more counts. CDR3 in amino acids: CASSSLAGGPTDTQYF. The CDR3 DNA reads TGTGCCAGCAGTTCCTTAGCGGGAGGCCCCACAGATACGCAGTATTTT. The gene calls are TRBV11-2 and TRBJ2-3; 10 bases match TRBD2. The V segment lost 6 bases and the J segment 2 bases; nucleotides outside the gene matches: 8. Germline V gene sequence: CDR1 SGHAT, CDR2 FQNNGV. This CDR3 region has 16 residues.

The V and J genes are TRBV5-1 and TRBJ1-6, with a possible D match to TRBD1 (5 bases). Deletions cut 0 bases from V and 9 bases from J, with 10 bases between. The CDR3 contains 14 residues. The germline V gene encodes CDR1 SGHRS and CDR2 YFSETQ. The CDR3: CASSLVQDRSPLHF. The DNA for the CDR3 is TGCGCCAGCAGCTTGGTACAGGACCGTTCACCCCTCCACTTT.

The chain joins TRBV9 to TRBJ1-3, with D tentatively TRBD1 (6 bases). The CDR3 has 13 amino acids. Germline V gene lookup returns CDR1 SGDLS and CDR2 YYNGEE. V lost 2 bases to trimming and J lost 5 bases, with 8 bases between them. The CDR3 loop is CASSVQGRNTIYF. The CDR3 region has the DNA TGTGCCAGCAGCGTTCAGGGGCGAAACACCATATATTTT. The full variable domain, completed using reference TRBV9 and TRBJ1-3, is DSGVTQTPKHLITATGQRVTLRCSPRSGDLSVYWYQQSLDQGLQFLIQYYNGEERAKGNILERFSAQQFPDLHSELNLSSLELGDSALYFCASSVQGRNTIYFGEGSWLTVV.

CDR3 nucleotides: TGCGCCAGCAGCCAAGAAAATTGGCGGGAGACGAGGGAGACCCAGTACTTC. Translated, it gives CASSQENWRETRETQYF. The V call is TRBV4-1, the J call TRBJ2-5; 7 bases line up with TRBD2. V trimming: 0 bases; J trimming: 5 bases; junction bases outside the gene matches: 12. This CDR3 has 17 amino acids. Germline CDR1 and CDR2: MGHRA and YSYEKL.